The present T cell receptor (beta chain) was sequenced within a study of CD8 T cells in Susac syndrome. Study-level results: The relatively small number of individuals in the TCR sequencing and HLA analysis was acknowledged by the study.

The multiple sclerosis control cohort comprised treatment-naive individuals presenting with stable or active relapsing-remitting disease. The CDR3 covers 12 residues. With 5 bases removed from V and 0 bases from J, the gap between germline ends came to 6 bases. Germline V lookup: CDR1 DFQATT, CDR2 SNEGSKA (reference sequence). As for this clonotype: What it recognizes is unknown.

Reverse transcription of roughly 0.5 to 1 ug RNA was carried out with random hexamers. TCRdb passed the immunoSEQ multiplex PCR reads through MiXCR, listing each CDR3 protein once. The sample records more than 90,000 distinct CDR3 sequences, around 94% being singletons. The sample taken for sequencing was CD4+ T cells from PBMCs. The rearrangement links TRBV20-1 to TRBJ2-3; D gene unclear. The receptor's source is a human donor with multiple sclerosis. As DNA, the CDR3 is TGCAGTGCTCACGGGAGCACAGATACGCAGTATTTT. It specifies CSAHGSTDTQYF.